This T cell receptor (beta chain) was documented in a study of T cell repertoires in cytomegalovirus infection. Trimming removed 6 bases from V and 6 bases from J, with 22 bases in between. CDR1 is MNHEY and CDR2 is SMNVEV in the germline V gene (reference sequence). This CDR3 is built from 16 residues. This clonotype was counted ten times or more. TCRdb redid the calling of the reads with MiXCR, one entry per CDR3 protein. The data hold fewer than 200,000 distinct CDR3 sequences, with around 14% observed a single time. The gene calls are TRBV27 and TRBJ2-3; D gene ambiguous. The sequenced material came from PBMCs. This sequence was found in a human donor in good health (CMV status not recorded). Some clones in this sample may be carry-over from other donors' samples. In nucleotides, the CDR3 is TGTGCCAGCAGCTCCAGGTTCCCTCTCACAGAGGATACGCAGTATTTT. It is translated as CASSSRFPLTEDTQYF.